This entry concerns a single TCR beta chain. Its target is not known. Some clones are missing from TCRdb's copy, which holds only in-frame ones; the method was immunoSEQ multiplex PCR. Among over 45,000 clones listed, more than 70% were seen once. The data were obtained in a study of graft-versus-host responses after intestinal transplantation. In the study overall: Recipients received multivisceral, liver-intestinal, or isolated intestinal transplants. All recipients got anti-thymocyte globulin induction, then tacrolimus and steroids for approximately three years.

From germline, CDR1 is SGHTA and CDR2 FQGNSA. Trimming removed 5 bases at V and 2 bases at J, with 14 bases between. CDR3 size: 15 residues. The sample in question was unstimulated CD4+ T cells sorted from spleen or lymph node cells, obtained before transplant. The rearrangement uses TRBV7-2 and TRBJ2-3; D perhaps matches TRBD2 (7 bases). The sequence was obtained from a human donor who was the organ donor for an intestinal transplant. The chain's CDR3 is CASSQGGALTDTQYF. The DNA for the CDR3 is TGTGCCAGCAGCCAAGGGGGGGCCCTCACAGATACGCAGTATTTT. The whole variable domain, filled in from reference TRBV7-2 and TRBJ2-3, reads GAGVSQSPSNKVTEKGKDVELRCDPISGHTALYWYRQSLGQGLEFLIYFQGNSAPDKSGLPSDRFSAERTGGSVSTLTIQRTQQEDSAVYLCASSQGGALTDTQYFGPGTRLTVL.